This T cell receptor beta chain was retrieved from a study of blood T cell repertoires in COVID-19. Study information: PBMCs, B-cell-depleted T cells, or T cells provided the cDNA or gDNA that made up the material.

Authors' data handling: The assay estimated nucleated cells by amplifying reference gene primers. TCRdb's table, derived via immunoSEQ multiplex PCR, lists solely in-frame clones and lacks some. That table furnishes V, J and clone size, whereas the DNA furnished D and trimming. This table holds 150,000 or so clones, about 90% found once. This CDR3 spans 15 amino acids. CDR1 is KGHSH, CDR2 LQKENI, per germline. The V gene lost 2 bases and the J gene lost 3 bases, with 11 bases spanning the gap. Sequences were obtained from peripheral blood. The sequence was obtained from a man in his forties or fifties with acute or convalescent COVID-19. V usage is TRBV18 and J usage is TRBJ2-1; TRBD2 is a possible D gene (5 bases). The CDR3 DNA reads as TGTGCCAGCTCACCAGCGGAGAGGGTCTACAATGAGCAGTTCTTC. Its translation: CASSPAERVYNEQFF.